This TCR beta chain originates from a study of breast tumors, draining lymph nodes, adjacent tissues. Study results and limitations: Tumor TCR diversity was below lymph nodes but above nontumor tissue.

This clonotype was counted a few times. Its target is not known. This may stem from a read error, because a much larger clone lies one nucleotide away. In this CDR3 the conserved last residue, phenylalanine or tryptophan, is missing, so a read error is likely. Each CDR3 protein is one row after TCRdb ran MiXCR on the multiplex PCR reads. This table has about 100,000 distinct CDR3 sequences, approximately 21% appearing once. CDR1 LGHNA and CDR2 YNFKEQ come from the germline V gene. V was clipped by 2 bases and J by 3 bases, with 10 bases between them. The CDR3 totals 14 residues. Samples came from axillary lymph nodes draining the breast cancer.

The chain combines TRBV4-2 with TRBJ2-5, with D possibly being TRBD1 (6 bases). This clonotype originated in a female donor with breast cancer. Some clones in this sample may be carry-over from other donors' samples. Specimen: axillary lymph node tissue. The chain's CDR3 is CASSQNPGEETQYL. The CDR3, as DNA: TGTGCCAGCAGCCAAAACCCAGGGGAAGAGACCCAGTACCTC.